The rows below give T cell receptor beta chains drawn from one sample of a study of tumor-infiltrating lymphocytes in primary liver carcinoma. One entry per CDR3 protein, called by TCRdb with MiXCR from the multiplex PCR reads. The table shows about 330,000 distinct CDR3 sequences, with approximately 65% occurring only once. Material: peripheral blood. These receptors all stem from a middle-aged man with primary liver carcinoma and hepatitis B virus infection. CDR3s include the opening cysteine and the closing phenylalanine or tryptophan. Fields, in order: D gene, J gene, V gene, clone size, CDR3 DNA, CDR3 protein. A D gene is named only where the DNA matches it firmly. Expanded clones are given a class, and other clones once, few, many or no size at all.

- TRBJ2-7 TRBV4-1 - TGCGTCAACAGCCAAGAAGGAGACAGTTACGAGCAGTACTTC CVNSQEGDSYEQYF
- TRBJ2-2 TRBV11-2 - TGTGCCAGCAGCTTAGAGGGCAGTACAGACACCGGGGAGCTGTTTTTT CASSLEGSTDTGELFF
- TRBJ2-7 TRBV6-2/TRBV6-3 many TGTGCCAGCAGTTACTCTCAGAGGGAGCAGTACTTC CASSYSQREQYF
- TRBJ1-6 TRBV10-3 many TGTGCCATCAGTGATGGTGGTTCACCCCTCCACTTT CAISDGGSPLHF
TRBD2 TRBJ2-5 TRBV7-2 - TGTGCCAGCAGCTTAAATCCGACGGGAGGGCCCGAGACCCAGTACTTC CASSLNPTGGPETQYF
- TRBJ1-2 TRBV25-1 many TGTGCCAGCAGTGGTGGTGCGGGCTATTATGGCTACACCTTC CASSGGAGYYGYTF
- TRBJ2-5 TRBV5-6 - TGTGTCAGCAGCTTGGCCAGGGCCCAGTACTTC CVSSLARAQYF
- TRBJ2-1 TRBV11-2 - TGTGCCAGCAGCAACTACTGGCGGGTTAATGAGCAGTTCTTC CASSNYWRVNEQFF
TRBD2 TRBJ2-5 TRBV5-1 few TGCGCCAGCAGCTTACCAGCGGGGACGGAGACCCAGTACTTC CASSLPAGTETQYF
TRBD2 TRBJ2-7 TRBV4-1 - TGCGCCAGCAGCCAAGGGTTAGCGGGAGGCTACGGGGCCGACCTGTACTTC CASSQGLAGGYGADLYF
- TRBJ1-5 TRBV30 few TGTGCCTGGAGCCCCACAGGGCTGAGCAATCAGCCCCAGCATTTT CAWSPTGLSNQPQHF
TRBD1 TRBJ2-7 TRBV6-6 - TGTGCCAGCAGTCCCGAGGACAGGCCCTATGAGCAGTACTTC CASSPEDRPYEQYF
- TRBJ2-1 TRBV11-2 - TGTGCCAGCAGTTCTGAGTACAATGAGCAGTTCTTC CASSSEYNEQFF
- TRBJ1-2 TRBV11-2 - TGTGCCAGCAGCTTAGATCCGATCAGGGCGCTGCGCTATGGCTACACCTTC CASSLDPIRALRYGYTF
- TRBJ2-2 TRBV14 few TGTGCCAGCAGCCAAGATCGCGACGCGGGGGAGCTGTTTTTT CASSQDRDAGELFF
TRBD2 TRBJ2-7 TRBV6-6 many TGTGCCAGCAGCCAATATCGACTAGCGGGAGGCCTCTACGAGCAGTACTTC CASSQYRLAGGLYEQYF
- TRBJ2-1 TRBV11-2 - TGTGCCAGTAGCTTAGAATGGACTACCAATGAGCAGTTCTTC CASSLEWTTNEQFF
- TRBJ1-2 TRBV6-5 - TGTGCCAGCAGTATCAGGGTATTCGACTATGGTTACACCTTC CASSIRVFDYGYTF
- TRBJ1-1 TRBV6-5 few TGTGCCAGCAGTTACTATGGCAGTTCGAACACTGAAGCTTTCTTT CASSYYGSSNTEAFF
TRBD2 TRBJ2-1 TRBV11-2 - TGCGCCAGCAGCTTAGAGCTCCTAGCGGAAATGAATGAACAGTTCTTC CASSLELLAEMNEQFF
TRBD1 TRBJ2-1 TRBV11-1 - TGTGACAGCAGCCGACGACAGGGAAGGGCACACGAGCGGTTCTTC CDSSRRQGRAHERFF
- TRBJ2-7 TRBV6-2/TRBV6-3 - TGTGCCAGCAGTTTGGATGATATCCCCTACGAGCAGTACTTC CASSLDDIPYEQYF
TRBD1 TRBJ2-1 TRBV11-2 - TGTGCCAGCATCCTGACAGGGAGCTCCTACAATGAGCAGTTCTTC CASILTGSSYNEQFF
- TRBJ2-3 TRBV11-2 - TGTGCCGGCAGCTTAGGGGCCGAGGGAGTTACGCAGTATTTT CAGSLGAEGVTQYF
TRBD1 TRBJ2-1 TRBV6-1 - TGTGCCAGCAGTGGAACAGGGGTCAGCGGCCCCTGCAATGAGCAGTTTTTC CASSGTGVSGPCNEQFF
- TRBJ2-5 TRBV12-3/TRBV12-4 - TGTGCCAGCAGTCTACAGGGGGGGGGACACCAAGAGACCCAGTACTTC CASSLQGGGHQETQYF
- TRBJ2-1 TRBV7-9 - TGTACCAGCAGCTTACAGGCGGGCAATGAGCAGTTCTTC CTSSLQAGNEQFF
TRBD1 TRBJ1-4 TRBV5-8 few TGTGCCAGCAGCCCTGGGACAGTGGAGGGTGAAAAACTGTTTTTT CASSPGTVEGEKLFF
- TRBJ2-1 TRBV29-1 few TGCAGCGTTGAGGAAACCGAATACAATGAGCAGCTCTTC CSVEETEYNEQLF
- TRBJ1-2 TRBV29-1 - TGCAACGTTGAATACGTAGGGATCGGTGGCTACATCTTC CNVEYVGIGGYIF
TRBD2 TRBJ2-1 TRBV5-4 - TGTGCCAGCAGCTCATGGACTAGCGGGCCCAGCTACTACAATGAGCAGTTCTTC CASSSWTSGPSYYNEQFF
- TRBJ1-2 TRBV12-3/TRBV12-4 many TGTGCCAGCAGTTCAGGGGATGATCTCTATGGCTACACCTTC CASSSGDDLYGYTF
TRBD1 TRBJ2-7 TRBV4-3 many TGCGCCAGCAGCCAACAGGGACAGTTTCGCAACGAGCAGTACTTC CASSQQGQFRNEQYF
TRBD1 TRBJ2-7 TRBV5-4 - TGTGCCAGCTCCGCCGGGACAGGCTCGGGGGAGCAGTACTTC CASSAGTGSGEQYF
- TRBJ2-7 TRBV4-3 few TGCGCCAGCAGCCGCGCGCAGTCGCGCTACGAGCAGTACTTC CASSRAQSRYEQYF
- TRBJ1-5 TRBV6-1 - TGTGCCAGCAACCTTAACAGTGGTGAAAACAGTCAGCCCCAGCATTTT CASNLNSGENSQPQHF
- TRBJ2-2 TRBV6-1 - TGTGCCAGCAGCAAAAAGCTGGAATCGAACACCGGGGAGCTGTTTTTT CASSKKLESNTGELFF
- TRBJ1-4 TRBV4-2 many TGTGCCAGCAGCCAAGATCAAGGTGGGATTGCAACTAATGAAAAACTGTTTTTT CASSQDQGGIATNEKLFF
- TRBJ2-2 TRBV12-3/TRBV12-4 many TGTGCCAGCAGTATTTTAGCGCAGAACACCGGGGAGCTGTTTTTT CASSILAQNTGELFF
- TRBJ1-6 TRBV6-1 many TGTGCCAGCAGTGAAGCCATTTCGGGATCACCCCTCCACTTT CASSEAISGSPLHF
- TRBJ2-3 TRBV7-2 - TGTGCCAGCAGCCAGAGGGGTTGGCAGGGTCGCACAGATACGCAGTATTTT CASSQRGWQGRTDTQYF
- TRBJ2-5 TRBV6-1 few TGTGCCAGCAGTGTCCCCTCGGGAGCGCAAGAGACCCAGTACTTC CASSVPSGAQETQYF
TRBD2 TRBJ2-5 TRBV11-2 many TGTGCCTCTAAGGGGGCGGGAGGGCCGGAGACCCAGTACTTC CASKGAGGPETQYF
- TRBJ2-7 TRBV11-2 - TGTGCCAGCAGCATAACTAGCAGGATAAGCAGCGAGCTGTACTTC CASSITSRISSELYF
- TRBJ2-7 TRBV28 few TGTGCCAGCACTCAAGGAGTGTCGGGTTCGGTTAGCTCGTACGAGCAGTACTTC CASTQGVSGSVSSYEQYF
TRBD2 TRBJ2-7 TRBV11-3 many TGTGCCAGCAGCTCCGGTGCGGGAGGTAACGAGCAGTACTTC CASSSGAGGNEQYF
- TRBJ2-1 TRBV19 - TGTGCCAGTAGCGAGACCAGCCACAATGAGCAGTTCTTC CASSETSHNEQFF
- TRBJ1-2 TRBV11-2 - TGTGCCAGCAGCTACAGGGAGGGAGGCCACGCCTTC CASSYREGGHAF
TRBD2 TRBJ2-1 TRBV30 - TGTGCCTGGAAAGGACTAGCGGACTACAATGAGCAGTTCTTC CAWKGLADYNEQFF
- TRBJ2-7 TRBV11-2 - TGTGCCAGCTCCTTCGACCAAGACGACCAATACTTC CASSFDQDDQYF
- TRBJ2-1 TRBV29-1 - TGCAGCGTTGAACTAGTGTACAATGAGCAGTTCTTC CSVELVYNEQFF
- TRBJ1-4 TRBV7-9 - TGTACCAGCAGCTCCCGCCCGGTGACAACTAATGAAAAACTGTTTTTT CTSSSRPVTTNEKLFF
TRBD2 TRBJ2-1 TRBV29-1 - TGCAGCGTTACTCTAGCGGGAGGAAGCTCCTACAATGAACAGTTCTTC CSVTLAGGSSYNEQFF
TRBD1 TRBJ2-7 TRBV28 - TGTGCCAGCAGGGGCAGGGGGCGCGTGTACGAGCAGTACTTC CASRGRGRVYEQYF
- TRBJ2-7 TRBV30 - TGTGCCTGGAGTGGGGGAGGAACCTACGAGCAGTACTTC CAWSGGGTYEQYF
- TRBJ1-2 TRBV4-2 - TGTGTCAGCAGCCAAGATCTGGGGGTGGCCATGGTCGACACCTTC CVSSQDLGVAMVDTF
TRBD1 TRBJ2-7 TRBV28 - TGTGCCATCAGTTCCTGGACAGGGGAGGGCTACGAGCAGTACTTC CAISSWTGEGYEQYF